This is a list of T cell receptor beta chains from one sample in a study of T cells in localized non-small cell lung cancer. Data came from immunoSEQ multiplex PCR; TCRdb stores just in-frame clones and leaves some out. Among fewer than 35,000 clones, around nine tenths were seen once, and the ten largest hold 2.5% to 3%. Here the sequenced sample was peripheral blood, taken before any cancer treatment. The receptor set was obtained from a female donor older than 55 with stage I lung adenocarcinoma. Each CDR3 is given with its conserved first and last residue. D genes are given only for firm matches. A row's size may be missing; if present it is once, few, many or a size class.

v_call	d_call	clone_size	j_call	cdr3_aa	cdr3_nt
TRBV5-1	.	few	TRBJ2-3	CASRPSTDTQYF	TGCGCCAGCAGACCCTCTACAGATACGCAGTATTTT
TRBV27	TRBD1	.	TRBJ2-7	CASSRDRGNEQYF	TGTGCCAGCAGTCGGGACAGGGGCAACGAGCAGTACTTC
TRBV5-1	.	.	TRBJ1-1	CASSLDRVNTEAFF	TGCGCCAGCAGCTTGGACAGGGTGAACACTGAAGCTTTCTTT
TRBV4-3	.	.	TRBJ2-1	CASSRGGTSNEQFF	TGCGCCAGCAGCCGAGGCGGGACATCCAATGAGCAGTTCTTC
TRBV7-7	TRBD2	.	TRBJ2-2	CASSNLRSSGRGTGELFF	TGTGCCAGCAGCAATCTTCGATCTAGTGGGAGGGGCACCGGGGAGCTGTTTTTT
TRBV5-1	.	.	TRBJ2-6	CASSLATTVSGANVLTF	TGCGCCAGCAGCTTGGCAACGACCGTCTCTGGGGCCAACGTCCTGACTTTC
TRBV28	.	.	TRBJ1-3	CASSPGSGPSGNTIYF	TGTGCCAGCAGTCCAGGCTCCGGGCCTTCTGGAAACACCATATATTTT
TRBV28	.	.	TRBJ1-1	CASSLQGRGNTEAFF	TGTGCCAGCAGTTTACAGGGGAGGGGGAACACTGAAGCTTTCTTT
TRBV5-1	TRBD1	.	TRBJ1-2	CASSPGTGGIGYTF	TGCGCCAGCAGCCCCGGGACAGGGGGCATTGGCTACACCTTC
TRBV4-3	.	.	TRBJ2-2	CASSQGPGHTGELFF	TGCGCCAGCAGCCAAGGTCCGGGGCACACCGGGGAGCTGTTTTTT
TRBV29-1	TRBD2	.	TRBJ2-1	CSVGAGTSGYNEQFF	TGCAGCGTTGGAGCCGGGACTAGCGGATACAATGAGCAGTTCTTC
TRBV6-5	.	.	TRBJ2-3	CASSTGWGTDTQYF	TGTGCCAGCAGTACCGGATGGGGCACAGATACGCAGTATTTT
TRBV30	.	.	TRBJ2-5	CAWSPSGETQYF	TGTGCCTGGTCCCCTAGTGGGGAGACCCAGTACTTC
TRBV18	.	.	TRBJ2-3	CASHSGPNTDTQYF	TGTGCCAGCCACTCCGGCCCTAACACAGATACGCAGTATTTT
TRBV21-1	.	once	TRBJ1-1	CASSTTDRGRWDTEAFF	TGTGCCAGCAGCACCACGGACAGGGGGCGGTGGGACACTGAAGCTTTCTTT
TRBV5-1	TRBD2	.	TRBJ2-3	CASSLTGTSEADTQYF	TGCGCCAGCAGCCTAACCGGGACTAGCGAAGCAGATACGCAGTATTTT
TRBV7-2	.	.	TRBJ2-2	CASSLVGIGLNTGELFF	TGTGCCAGCAGCTTAGTAGGGATCGGCCTCAACACCGGGGAGCTGTTTTTT
TRBV10-2	TRBD1	.	TRBJ2-7	CASSKGQASYEQYF	TGCGCCAGCAGCAAGGGACAGGCGTCCTACGAGCAGTACTTC
TRBV6-4	TRBD2	once	TRBJ2-7	CASSALADSYEQYF	TGTGCCAGCAGTGCACTAGCGGACTCCTACGAGCAGTACTTC
TRBV7-9	TRBD1	.	TRBJ1-2	CASSQGQDYGYTF	TGTGCCAGCAGCCAGGGACAGGACTATGGCTACACCTTC
TRBV5-1	.	.	TRBJ2-6	CASSMGGSGANVLTF	TGCGCCAGCAGCATGGGAGGCTCTGGGGCCAACGTCCTGACTTTC
TRBV5-5	.	once	TRBJ1-2	CASSPNEGFPYGYTF	TGTGCCAGCAGCCCCAACGAGGGATTCCCTTATGGCTACACCTTC
TRBV10-3	TRBD1	few	TRBJ1-2	CAISDLPGGYGYTF	TGTGCCATCAGTGATCTTCCAGGGGGCTATGGCTACACCTTC
TRBV4-3	TRBD2	.	TRBJ2-7	CASSPSLAGGPDEQYF	TGCGCCAGCAGCCCCTCACTAGCGGGAGGGCCCGACGAGCAGTACTTC
TRBV10-1	.	.	TRBJ2-3	CASSEYGLGTDTQYF	TGCGCCAGCAGTGAGTACGGCCTAGGGACAGATACGCAGTATTTT
TRBV6-6	TRBD1	.	TRBJ2-2	CASRGTGVGELFF	TGTGCCAGCAGGGGGACAGGGGTCGGGGAGCTGTTTTTT
TRBV9	TRBD1	once	TRBJ2-5	CASSVALTGGTPGTQYF	TGTGCCAGCAGCGTAGCTTTAACAGGGGGCACCCCCGGGACCCAGTACTTC